These 25 T cell receptor beta chains were sequenced from one sample in a study of CD8 T cells in ankylosing spondylitis. MiXCR, run by TCRdb on the 5' RACE reads, gives a single entry per CDR3 protein. The sample records 130,000 or so distinct CDR3 sequences, more than 6.5% being singletons. The sequencing sample was made of blood, either unsorted or a sorted T cell fraction (not recorded which). These receptor sequences come from a male donor with ankylosing spondylitis or in good health (not recorded which).

Ten or more counts support this clonotype. V gene TRBV19 combines with J gene TRBJ2-3; a weak D match, TRBD1 (6 bases). From germline, CDR1 is LNHDA and CDR2 SQIVND (reference sequence). The CDR3 consists of 15 residues. V lost 1 base and J 1 base, leaving 9 bases between the germline ends. The chain's CDR3 is CASSIAQGGTDTQYF. The DNA of the CDR3 is TGTGCCAGTAGTATAGCACAGGGAGGCACAGATACGCAGTATTTT.

Many counts were recorded for this clonotype. V gene TRBV5-4 combines with J gene TRBJ2-7, with 8 bases aligning to TRBD1. In germline, CDR1 is SGHNT, CDR2 YYREEE (reference sequence). Trimming took 2 bases from V and 5 from J; bases not matched to a gene: 6. CDR3 length: 14 amino acids. CDR3 sequence reads: CASSFRDRNNEQYF. CDR3 coding DNA: TGTGCCAGCAGCTTTAGGGACAGGAACAACGAGCAGTACTTC.

This clonotype was seen a few times. The rearrangement joins TRBV5-5 to TRBJ1-1; D is undetermined. The V end lost 1 base, the J end lost 0 bases, and 7 bases lay between the germline ends. The CDR3 covers 14 residues. The germline gives CDR1 SGHKS, CDR2 YYEKEE (reference sequence). As DNA, the CDR3 is TGTGCCAGCAGCTTGTTATATCTGAACACTGAAGCTTTCTTT. This encodes CASSLLYLNTEAFF.

At least ten counts were recorded for this clonotype. The rearrangement joins TRBV19 to TRBJ2-5, with D possibly TRBD1 on 6 matching bases. Germline V gene sequence: CDR1 LNHDA, CDR2 SQIVND (reference sequence). This CDR3 comprises 14 residues. With 6 bases removed from V and 2 bases from J, the gap between germline ends came to 13 bases. CDR3: CASSNGQPQETQYF. The CDR3, as DNA: TGTGCCAGTAGCAATGGACAGCCACAAGAGACCCAGTACTTC.

There are many counts of this clonotype. CDR3 sequence reads: CASSSPTGSEQFF. CDR3 DNA: TGCGCCAGCAGCTCCCCGACTGGCAGTGAGCAGTTCTTC. The chain uses TRBV5-1 and TRBJ2-1; no clear D gene. Germline CDR1 SGHRS, CDR2 YFSETQ. The CDR3 covers 13 residues. V was trimmed by 3 bases and J by 9 bases, leaving 13 bases between them.

This clonotype was seen many times. The chain combines TRBV12-3 or TRBV12-4 with TRBJ2-3; D remains unclear. The V end was cut by 7 bases, the J end by 4 bases, with 18 bases between. The CDR3 consists of 15 residues. The DNA of the CDR3 is TGTGCCAGCACCGAAGGGTCTTGGCGTCCAGATACGCAGTATTTT. It yields the protein CASTEGSWRPDTQYF.

This clonotype was counted ten times or more. CDR3 residues: CASSLTVTSGSYNEQFF. Here the CDR3 DNA reads TGTGCCAGCAGCTTAACGGTGACTAGCGGCTCCTACAATGAGCAGTTCTTC. V gene TRBV7-3 combines with J gene TRBJ2-1; TRBD2 matches 9 bases. The V and J ends lost 0 bases and 0 bases, in that order; junction bases with no gene match: 3. The germline V gene encodes CDR1 SGHTA and CDR2 FQGTGA. The CDR3 spans 17 residues.

This clonotype showed up many times. This sequence joins TRBV5-1 and TRBJ2-7; 8 bases are a match to TRBD1. V shed 2 bases and J 0 bases; nucleotides not matched to a gene: 7. Per the germline V gene, CDR1 is SGHRS and CDR2 is YFSETQ. CDR3 length: 16 residues. As DNA, the CDR3 is TGCGCCAGCAGCTTTACAGGGGGAAGGAGCTCCTACGAGCAGTACTTC. This codes for CASSFTGGRSSYEQYF.

This clonotype has a count of ten or more. The chain is built from TRBV2 and TRBJ2-1, with 7 bases matching TRBD2. Looked up from germline, CDR1 is SNHLY and CDR2 is FYNNEI. The junction had 5 bases not matched to a gene; V was cut back by 7 bases and J by 5 bases. CDR3 length: 13 residues. CDR3 region: CASKRDRNNEQFF. The CDR3 DNA is TGTGCCAGCAAGCGGGACCGGAACAATGAGCAGTTCTTC.

This clonotype was detected ten times or more. The chain carries TRBV5-1 and TRBJ2-1; 10 nucleotides line up with TRBD1. The germline V gene has CDR1 SGHRS and CDR2 YFSETQ. The CDR3 contains 15 residues. Unmatched junction bases numbered 3, after V lost 2 bases and J lost 4 bases. In DNA form, the CDR3 reads TGCGCCAGCAGCTTCCGGGACAGGGGATACAATGAGCAGTTCTTC. Translated: CASSFRDRGYNEQFF.

The table lists this clonotype with many counts. The rearrangement joins TRBV7-2 to TRBJ2-1; D is unresolved. Germline V gene sequence: CDR1 SGHTA, CDR2 FQGNSA. The CDR3 consists of 15 residues. The ends were cut back, 0 bases at V and 5 bases at J, with 11 bases in the middle. The CDR3 nucleotides read TGTGCCAGCAGCTTAGCTGAGAATCCAAACAATGAGCAGTTCTTC. The encoded protein is CASSLAENPNNEQFF.

This clonotype appeared a few times. The rearrangement joins TRBV5-4 to TRBJ2-4, with D tentatively TRBD1 (6 bases). This CDR3 contains 21 residues. Germline CDR1 reads SGHNT; CDR2 reads YYREEE (reference sequence). The ends were cut back, 1 base at V and 0 bases at J, with 26 bases in the middle. CDR3 residues: CASSLRIRTEQLLKAKNIQYF. The CDR3 coding sequence is TGTGCCAGCAGCTTGCGGATCCGGACAGAGCAACTCCTAAAAGCCAAAAACATTCAGTACTTC.

The rearrangement uses TRBV20-1 and TRBJ1-5; possible D gene TRBD1, 6 bases. The CDR3 extends over 15 amino acids. V shed 0 bases and J shed 5 bases, with 14 bases lying between them. Looked up from germline, CDR1 is DFQATT and CDR2 is SNEGSKA (reference sequence). The CDR3 bases are TGCAGTGCTAGAGATGCCCCGGACAGCCATCAGCCCCAGCATTTT. Residues: CSARDAPDSHQPQHF.

This clonotype was detected many times. The genes are TRBV7-3 and TRBJ2-2; D unclear. The CDR3 runs 15 residues. Trimming removed 6 bases from V and 2 bases from J, with 13 bases in between. The germline CDR1 and CDR2 sequences are SGHTA and FQGTGA. CDR3 amino acids: CASSGDGGNTGELFF. For the CDR3, the DNA is TGTGCCAGCAGTGGCGACGGTGGAAACACCGGGGAGCTGTTTTTT.

This clonotype was observed many times. This chain joins TRBV20-1 and TRBJ2-5; D uncertain. With 3 bases removed from V and 3 bases from J, the gap between germline ends came to 8 bases. The germline V gene has CDR1 DFQATT and CDR2 SNEGSKA (reference sequence). The CDR3 is made up of 12 amino acids. In DNA form, the CDR3 reads TGCAGTGCTAGGTCGCTTAAAGAGACCCAGTACTTC. Protein sequence: CSARSLKETQYF.

The rearrangement links TRBV30 to TRBJ2-5; D not certain. Trimming took 2 bases from V and 5 from J, leaving 9 bases between them. Germline values: CDR1 GTSNPN, CDR2 SVGIG (reference sequence). This CDR3 is built from 12 residues. The CDR3 reads CAWSLPEETQYF. As DNA, the CDR3 is TGTGCCTGGAGTCTGCCCGAGGAGACCCAGTACTTC.

This clonotype came up many times. The chain employs TRBV4-3 and TRBJ2-7; no clear D. The CDR3 totals 15 residues. Germline-derived CDR1 and CDR2 are LGHNA and YSLEER. With 4 bases removed from V and 0 bases from J, the gap between germline ends came to 13 bases. DNA for the CDR3: TGCGCCAGCAGCCCCTCCTTACTTAGCTCCTACGAGCAGTACTTC. Encoded protein: CASSPSLLSSYEQYF.

This clonotype showed up many times. The chain carries TRBV7-9 and TRBJ2-5; unclear D gene. The germline V gene encodes CDR1 SEHNR and CDR2 FQNEAQ (reference sequence). CDR3 length: 14 amino acids. Deletions cut 1 base from V and 3 bases from J, with 9 bases between. This CDR3 reads CASSLGWQKETQYF. The CDR3 DNA sequence: TGTGCCAGCAGCTTAGGGTGGCAGAAAGAGACCCAGTACTTC.

This clonotype was counted at least ten times. This sequence joins TRBV7-9 and TRBJ1-5, with 7 bases identical to TRBD1. There are 14 residues in the CDR3. J was trimmed by 3 bases and V by 5 bases; bases with no gene match: 4. CDR1 and CDR2 from the germline V gene are SEHNR and FQNEAQ (reference sequence). The chain's CDR3 is CASSRGQINQPQHF. The CDR3 DNA reads as TGTGCCAGCAGCCGGGGACAGATCAATCAGCCCCAGCATTTT.

This clonotype has ten or more counts. The chain employs TRBV5-5 and TRBJ2-7; TRBD1 aligns across 8 bases. Germline CDR1 and CDR2: SGHKS and YYEKEE (reference sequence). The trim removed 0 bases at V and 0 bases at J, leaving 5 bases unmatched. The CDR3 length is 16 residues. CDR3 DNA sequence: TGTGCCAGCAGCTTGGCCGGGCAGGGGGCCTCCTACGAGCAGTACTTC. It specifies CASSLAGQGASYEQYF.

This clonotype has ten or more counts. The J gene is TRBJ2-3, the V gene TRBV7-9, with 7 nucleotides matching TRBD2. Per the germline V gene, CDR1 is SEHNR and CDR2 is FQNEAQ (reference sequence). The J segment lost 5 bases and the V segment lost 3 bases, leaving 2 bases of the junction unmatched. This CDR3 has 13 residues. CDR3 residues: CASSLAGEDTQYF. CDR3 in DNA: TGTGCCAGCAGCTTGGCGGGAGAAGATACGCAGTATTTT.

This clonotype was seen ten or more times. This chain joins TRBV7-9 and TRBJ2-7, with D possibly being TRBD1 (5 bases). The CDR3 consists of 14 residues. Trimming took 4 bases from V and 1 from J, leaving 11 bases between them. CDR1 is SEHNR, CDR2 FQNEAQ, per germline (reference sequence). CDR3: CASSYTGVSYEQYF. CDR3 DNA: TGTGCCAGCAGCTACACAGGCGTTTCCTACGAGCAGTACTTC.

At least ten counts were recorded for this clonotype. CDR3 bases: TGTGCCATCAGTGAGTCCGGACAGTGGGGGTACAATGAGCAGTTCTTC. It is translated as CAISESGQWGYNEQFF. The chain couples TRBV10-3 to TRBJ2-1; D perhaps matches TRBD1 (6 bases). V dropped 0 bases and J dropped 4 bases, with 13 bases sitting between them. This CDR3 is 16 amino acids long. Per germline, CDR1 ENHRY and CDR2 SYGVKD.

The sample holds many counts of this clonotype. The chain couples TRBV5-1 to TRBJ2-1, with D tentatively TRBD1 (5 bases). CDR1 and CDR2 from the germline V gene are SGHRS and YFSETQ. V was clipped by 4 bases and J by 6 bases, with 14 bases between them. This CDR3 spans 14 amino acids. Written as DNA, the CDR3 is TGCGCCAGCAGCCCCATTACAGGCACCAATGAGCAGTTCTTC. Amino acids: CASSPITGTNEQFF.

This clonotype was counted many times. DNA for the CDR3: TGCGCCAGCAGCTTGGGCCTGGGACGGATTATCGCGAACACCGGGGAGCTGTTTTTT. Translation: CASSLGLGRIIANTGELFF. The chain is built from TRBV5-1 and TRBJ2-2; D possibly matches TRBD1 or TRBD2 (5 bases each). The V gene's germline CDR1 is SGHRS and CDR2 YFSETQ. This CDR3 contains 19 residues. With 0 bases removed from V and 0 bases from J, the gap between germline ends came to 18 bases. The variable domain in full, completed from reference TRBV5-1 and TRBJ2-2, reads KAGVTQTPRYLIKTRGQQVTLSCSPISGHRSVSWYQQTPGQGLQFLFEYFSETQRNKGNFPGRFSGRQFSNSRSEMNVSTLELGDSALYLCASSLGLGRIIANTGELFFGEGSRLTVL.